What follows are 17 T cell receptor beta chains derived from one specimen sequenced in a study of T cell clonality in common variable immunodeficiency (dated by TCRdb to between 2014 and 2017). The library was generated by the immunoSEQ multiplex PCR assay. Held by TCRdb, this immuneACCESS table contains in-frame sequences only and omits some clones. Under half of the omission traces to an unresolved V gene where checked; the cause of the rest is unknown. For this sample, about 60,000 clones are listed, none of them singletons. Jointly, the top ten make up approximately 1.7% of the sample. What was sequenced was peripheral blood mononuclear cells. The receptors come from a person between 18 and 70 years old in good health.

This clone was recorded many times. In the same sample, other DNA sequences code for this CDR3. CDR3 sequence: CAISESRDFNTGELFF. The CDR3 DNA, read in part, is TGTGCCATCAGTGAGTCCAGGGACTTTAACACCGGGGAG. V is TRBV10-3 and J is TRBJ2-2; the D gene is possibly TRBD2 (6 bases). The observed sequence ends 3 residues before the CDR3 terminus, with the missing tail filled in from the germline J gene. The CDR3 is 16 amino acids. CDR1 and CDR2 (germline): ENHRY, SYGVKD. V lost 0 bases to trimming and J lost 2 bases, with 10 bases between them.

The sample holds many counts of this clone. The CDR3 is cut off 3 residues early in the read; its end comes from the germline J gene. The chain uses TRBV2 and TRBJ1-2, with D perhaps matching TRBD1 (6 bases). CDR3 size: 14 residues. Germline V gives CDR1 SNHLY, CDR2 FYNNEI. The V end was cut by 7 bases, the J end by 7 bases, with 19 bases between. CDR3 loop: CASNLGRGVGGYTF. The CDR3 DNA, read in part, is TGTGCCAGCAATCTGGGCAGGGGAGTTGGTGGC.

This clone was recorded at least ten times. The CDR3 goes on 3 residues after the read ends, and that part is filled in from the germline J gene. The chain has TRBV9 and TRBJ2-1, with 7 nucleotides matching TRBD2. Germline lookup yields CDR1 SGDLS and CDR2 YYNGEE. With 4 bases clipped from V and 5 bases from J, the junction kept 9 bases outside the gene matches. There are 15 residues in the CDR3. This CDR3 is CASSRSGIWNNEQFF. Partial CDR3 DNA: TGTGCCAGCAGCAGAAGCGGGATTTGGAACAATGAG.

This clone has at least ten counts. The read comes to an end 3 residues before the CDR3 does, leaving the germline J gene to fill in the end. The chain employs TRBV28 and TRBJ1-6; maybe TRBD1 (5 bases). Trimming shortened V by 3 bases and J by 7 bases, and 7 bases separated the two germline ends. This CDR3 has 13 amino acids. CDR1 and CDR2 (germline): MDHEN, SYDVKM. CDR3 in amino acids: CASSFRGNSPLHF. Partial CDR3 DNA: TGTGCCAGCAGTTTTCGGGGGAATTCACCC.

This clone was seen at least ten times. Read data end 3 residues before the CDR3 end; the end is taken from the germline J gene. The chain employs TRBV7-8 and TRBJ2-2; the match to TRBD2 covers 7 bases. This CDR3 has 15 amino acids. Germline V gene data show CDR1 as SGHVS and CDR2 as FQNEAQ. The ends lost 3 bases at V and 8 bases at J; junction bases unmatched: 9. The CDR3: CASSFERDRGGELFF. The sequenced CDR3 bases are TGTGCCAGCAGCTTCGAGCGGGATCGGGGAGGGGAG.

This clone was found many times. The CDR3 end lies 3 residues beyond the end of the read and is filled in from the germline J gene. This chain links TRBV9 with TRBJ1-1; TRBD1 might be the D (6 bases). Trimming cost V 10 bases and J 1 base, with 11 bases left between them. The germline V gene has CDR1 SGDLS and CDR2 YYNGEE. The CDR3 spans 12 residues. The CDR3: CASQGPNTEAFF. The sequenced part of the CDR3 DNA is TGTGCCTCACAGGGTCCGAACACTGAA.

This clone was detected many times. The read ends 3 residues shy of where the CDR3 ends; the end is completed using the germline J gene. The chain combines TRBV5-1 with TRBJ2-3, with a possible D match to TRBD2 (6 bases). Germline CDR1 and CDR2: SGHRS and YFSETQ. CDR3 size: 14 residues. Trimming stripped 5 bases from V and 4 bases from J, with 14 bases between. CDR3 sequence reads: CASRGGGMSDTQYF. CDR3 DNA, as far as it was read: TGCGCCAGCAGGGGGGGAGGAATGTCAGATACG.

This clone was found many times. The CDR3 end falls 3 residues outside the read, so it is completed with the germline J gene. The J gene is TRBJ1-2, the V gene TRBV18; the match to TRBD1 covers 7 bases. Losses at the gene ends were 1 base for V and 2 bases for J; bases not matched to a gene: 1. The CDR3 spans 14 residues. Germline V CDR1 and CDR2: KGHSH, LQKENI. CDR3: CASSPLGQNYGYTF. CDR3 DNA (partial): TGTGCCAGCTCACCACTGGGACAGAACTATGGC.

This clone was detected many times. The read finishes 3 residues shy of the CDR3 end, and the germline J gene is used to complete it. This sequence joins TRBV5-4 and TRBJ2-7; possible D gene TRBD1, 6 bases. Deletions cut 4 bases from V and 1 base from J, with 12 bases between. The CDR3 is 14 residues long. The germline V gene has CDR1 SGHNT and CDR2 YYREEE (reference sequence). The CDR3 protein is CASSNPQGSYEQYF. The sequenced CDR3 bases are TGTGCCAGCAGCAACCCACAGGGATCCTACGAG.

This clone was seen at least ten times. The CDR3 goes on 3 residues after the read ends, and that part is filled in from the germline J gene. The V call is TRBV10-3, the J call TRBJ2-1, with 7 bases lining up with TRBD1. Germline V gene lookup returns CDR1 ENHRY and CDR2 SYGVKD. V gave up 10 bases and J gave up 3 bases; unmatched junction bases: 3. The length of the CDR3 is 12 residues. CDR3 protein: CATSGGYNEQFF. The sequenced CDR3 bases are TGTGCCACCTCAGGGGGCTACAATGAG.

Many counts were recorded for this clone. The CDR3 is cut off 3 residues early in the read; its end comes from the germline J gene. The V gene is TRBV12-3 or TRBV12-4, the J gene TRBJ2-5, with TRBD2 identical over 7 bases. CDR3 length equals 15 residues. V shed 6 bases, J shed 2 bases, and the junction held 9 bases outside the gene matches. The CDR3 sequence: CASSEGRGRQETQYF. The DNA read from the CDR3 is TGTGCCAGCAGCGAAGGGAGGGGAAGGCAAGAGACC.

This clone was recorded many times. Read sequence stops 3 residues before the CDR3 end, and the germline J gene provides the missing end. The chain uses TRBV19 and TRBJ2-5; a possible D gene is TRBD2 (5 bases). Germline loops: CDR1 LNHDA, CDR2 SQIVND (reference sequence). This CDR3 has 15 residues. V lost 1 base to trimming and J lost 5 bases, with 14 bases between them. This CDR3 reads CASSIGSRGGETQYF. The CDR3 bases that were read are TGTGCCAGTAGTATAGGGTCCAGAGGCGGGGAGACC. Based on the CDR3 plus reference TRBV19 and TRBJ2-5, the full variable domain is DGGITQSPKYLFRKEGQNVTLSCEQNLNHDAMYWYRQDPGQGLRLIYYSQIVNDFQKGDIAEGYSVSREKKESFPLTVTSAQKNPTAFYLCASSIGSRGGETQYFGPGTRLLVL.

This clone was counted many times. Sequencing ends 3 residues short of the CDR3 end; the germline J gene provides the rest. The chain is built from TRBV18 and TRBJ1-1, with 7 bases fitting TRBD1. The V gene end was trimmed by 1 base and the J gene end by 6 bases; junction bases not matched to a gene: 5. CDR1 KGHSH and CDR2 LQKENI come from the germline V gene. The CDR3 totals 14 residues. The CDR3 spells CASSPLTGLPEAFF. The covered CDR3 bases are TGTGCCAGCTCACCACTGACAGGGCTCCCTGAA.

There are many counts of this clone. The read finishes 3 residues shy of the CDR3 end, and the germline J gene is used to complete it. The V call is TRBV18, the J call TRBJ2-1, with 7 bases aligning to TRBD1. V lost 3 bases and J lost 5; bases outside the gene matches: 4. Germline CDR1 reads KGHSH; CDR2 reads LQKENI. The CDR3 loop spans 14 amino acids. The sequenced part of the CDR3 DNA is TGTGCCAGCTCACCGGGACAGAATAACAATGAG. Translating it yields CASSPGQNNNE. The whole CDR3 sequence is CASSPGQNNNEQFF.

This clone was found a few times. Read coverage stops 3 residues before the CDR3 terminus; the germline J gene supplies the remainder. The gene calls are TRBV18 and TRBJ1-2, with D maybe TRBD1 (5 bases). From germline, CDR1 is KGHSH and CDR2 LQKENI. V was clipped by 4 bases and J by 4 bases, with 10 bases between them. The CDR3 length is 13 residues. The part of the CDR3 DNA that was read is TGTGCCAGCTCACAGAGGAGGGGCTATGGC. Protein sequence: CASSQRRGYG. The whole CDR3 sequence is CASSQRRGYGYTF.

The table lists this clone with many counts. The CDR3 is cut off 3 residues early in the read; its end comes from the germline J gene. The rearrangement uses TRBV28 and TRBJ1-2; D is ambiguous. This CDR3 is built from 15 residues. Germline-derived CDR1 and CDR2 are MDHEN and SYDVKM. Trimming took 7 bases from V and 3 from J, leaving 18 bases between them. The CDR3 DNA, read in part, is TGTGCCAGCATCCAAACGGCGGGTGTGGACTATGGC. It encodes CASIQTAGVDYG. In full, the CDR3 is CASIQTAGVDYGYTF.

The sample holds many counts of this clone. The CDR3 end is not reached by the read, which stops 3 residues before it; the germline J gene fills it in. The chain is built from TRBV30 and TRBJ2-3, with D possibly TRBD1 on 6 matching bases. The CDR3 has 15 residues. Germline CDR1 reads GTSNPN; CDR2 reads SVGIG (reference sequence). V lost 3 bases to trimming and J lost 2 bases, with 15 bases between them. This CDR3 reads CAWSPLGDTTDTQYF. The CDR3 DNA, read in part, is TGTGCCTGGAGCCCACTGGGGGACACCACAGATACG.